Here is one TCR beta chain with its context. Antigen: not known. RNA totalling about 0.5 to 1 ug underwent reverse transcription with random hexamers. The amplification used immunoSEQ multiplex PCR on TCR beta CDR3; it spanned 54 Vbeta and 13 Jbeta. One entry per CDR3 protein results from TCRdb running MiXCR on the immunoSEQ multiplex PCR reads. The sample yields about 430,000 distinct CDR3 sequences, more than 70% seen once. This specimen belongs to a study of CD8 T cells in Susac syndrome. Study outcomes and limitations: The number of individuals included in the study's TCR sequencing and HLA analysis was acknowledged as relatively small.

V shed 5 bases and J shed 0 bases, with 11 bases lying between them. CDR3 length: 15 amino acids. The chain couples TRBV12-3 or TRBV12-4 to TRBJ1-5; tentatively, D is TRBD1 (5 bases). The clonotype was recovered from a human donor with multiple sclerosis. Sample: CD8+ T cells from PBMCs. Written as DNA, the CDR3 is TGTGCCAGCAGTGGGACTGCCCCTAGCAATCAGCCCCAGCATTTT. It is translated as CASSGTAPSNQPQHF.